This TCR beta chain was documented in a study of CD4+ T cells in melanoma (dated by TCRdb to 2022 to 2024). In the study overall: Neoantigen-specific CD4+ T cells in human melanoma were what the study investigated.

CDR1 ENHRY and CDR2 SYGVKD are derived from the germline V gene. Trimming removed 10 bases from V and 2 bases from J; the gene matches leave 8 bases unexplained. The CDR3 has 14 amino acids, counting the end cysteine and phenylalanine. Only the CDR3 portion is preserved as DNA: 42 bases, with reading frame beginning at the first base. In the case of this clone: Its antigen remains undetermined. No much larger clone is present one base from it, and per-base qualities are unavailable.

Library preparation was by the immunoSEQ multiplex PCR assay. TCRdb's version of the immuneACCESS table is confined to in-frame rearrangements and falls short of the full clone set. An unresolved V gene accounts for under half of the shortfall where checked; the remainder is of unknown origin. The sample table lists 15,000 or so clones, less than 70% of them with a count of one. Around 14% of the sample is held by the ten biggest clonotypes. What the research found in general, with its limitations: According to the report, neoantigen-specific CD4+ T cells in melanoma displayed diverse differentiation states. Neoantigen-specific CD4+ T cells were reported to be correlated with the function of CD8+ T cells, macrophages and B cells.

Donors were patients with melanoma. Recombination linked TRBV10-3 to TRBJ2-5; 9 middle bases align to TRBD1. The clonotype was recovered from a human donor with melanoma. Sequences were obtained from cells from a culture (not recorded whether cultured in vitro). The DNA reads TGTGCCACGGACAGGGGACGGGATCAAGAGACCCAGTACTTC. The encoded protein is CATDRGRDQETQYF.